Sequencing of this TCR beta chain was carried out in a study of T cell repertoires in aging, cancer and after chemotherapy. From germline, CDR1 is DFQATT and CDR2 SNEGSKA (reference sequence). The CDR3 spans 11 residues. Trimming took 5 bases from V and 8 from J, leaving 9 bases between them. A mixed TRB-A/B primer pool amplified rearranged TRB by multiplex touch-down PCR. In TCRdb, the multiplex PCR reads were re-called with MiXCR into one record per CDR3 protein. Altogether roughly 12,000 distinct CDR3 sequences are present, roughly a quarter being singletons, with the ten largest covering approximately 2%. By proportion, this clonotype is medium-sized. Amplification of TCR beta used genomic DNA extracted from peripheral blood.

The sequence derives from a human donor in good health. Source material: blood. The chain couples TRBV20-1 to TRBJ2-2, with D tentatively TRBD2 (5 bases). The CDR3 DNA reads TGCAGTGCTCTAGCCTGGGGGGAGCTGTTTTTT. This gives the protein CSALAWGELFF.